The source of this TCR beta chain is a study of vaccination effects on CD4 cells after COVID-19 (dated by TCRdb to 2022 to 2024). Regarding the study in general: Two doses of either the BNT162b2 or the mRNA-1273 mRNA SARS-CoV-2 vaccine were administered to participants. The study compared SARS-CoV-2 spike-specific CD4+ TCR repertoires before and after mRNA vaccination in COVID-19 convalescent patients and infection-naive vaccine recipients. In the study, cultures from other donors were sequenced using the Oncomine TCR Beta short-read assay on an Illumina iSeq 100. Altogether, roughly 10 COVID-19 convalescent patients and a few SARS-CoV-2-naive healthy vaccine recipients made up the full study.

In the ViraFEST assay, PBMC were stimulated with viral peptide pools, and antigen-specific CD4+ T cell clonotypes were then identified by expansion using TCR sequencing. After approximately eleven days of culture, CD4+ T cells were isolated with the EasySep CD4+ T cell isolation kit. Negative nucleocapsid antibody results before and after vaccination confirmed that the healthy vaccine recipients had no prior SARS-CoV-2 infection. Two million PBMC per well were cultured in IMDM with around 5% human AB serum, roughly 11 IU/ml IL-2 and gentamicin, plus 10 ug/ml peptides. Half of the culture medium was replaced with fresh IL-2-containing medium on days 3 and 7. Each peptide stimulation condition was cultured in triplicate wells unless otherwise noted. PBMC were separated from whole blood using Ficoll-Paque Plus gradient centrifugation and were then either cryopreserved at -140C or used fresh. The spike proteins of SARS-CoV-2 and of the common cold coronaviruses HCoV-NL63, HCoV-OC43 and HCoV-229E were spanned by overlapping peptide pools. The QIAamp micro DNA kit was used to extract genomic DNA from the cultured CD4+ T cells.

To prepare the library, the immunoSEQ multiplex PCR assay was applied. DNA from the cultured, isolated CD4+ T cells was subjected to TCR beta CDR3 sequencing. Turning to the authors' computational methods: Non-productive TCR sequences were discarded, and reads were trimmed to the CDR3 region, with only CDR3s of 7 or more amino acids retained. The MANAFEST web app was used to pick out antigen-specific clonotypes by comparing their expansion in peptide wells with that in reference cultures. To count as positive, a clone had to show expansion at FDR<0.05 compared with the reference and with all other wells, an odds ratio above 5, and a frequency above 0.1% in two replicate wells. A clonotype was called cross-reactive if it was significantly expanded both in SARS-CoV-2 spike wells and in at least one common cold coronavirus spike condition. Using the stringdist R package, CDR3 similarity was measured by Levenshtein distance, and unrooted trees were constructed with ape in R 3.6.1. Sourced from immuneACCESS, this table was stored by TCRdb with only in-frame sequences that have V and J called. A share of the clones is absent; for the studies checked, an unresolved V gene accounts for under half, and the remainder has no known explanation. The DNA gave D and trimming, while V, J and clone size come from that table. Across this sample there are tens of thousands of clones, with approximately 79% seen only once. 2.8% of the sample is held by the ten biggest clonotypes.

General findings and caveats noted by the study authors: In healthy vaccine recipients, vaccine-induced clones were almost all SARS-CoV-2 mono-reactive, with only 1 of 255 being cross-reactive with common cold coronaviruses. The study was limited by a small number of convalescent patients and lacked early post-infection timepoints. Both infection-induced and vaccine-induced clones contracted markedly at late post-vaccination timepoints, which is consistent with waning T cell responses.

On this clone itself: What this receptor recognizes is not known. It has no much larger one-base neighbor in the sample; base qualities were not kept.

The CDR3, from cysteine to phenylalanine, totals 15 residues. Only CDR3 DNA is held: 45 bases, read in frame from base 1. Clipping removes 7 bases from V and 9 bases from J, with 12 as the unmatched junction base count. The germline V gene encodes CDR1 SGHDT and CDR2 YYEEEE. Here the sequenced sample was CD4+ T cells from PBMCs cultured with HCoV-NL63 spike peptides, taken before COVID-19 vaccination. The sample's cell subset or site label, decoded: HCoV-NL63 spike overlapping peptide pool stimulation. This sequence originates from a human donor who received a COVID-19 vaccine. The sequence joins TRBV5-6 to TRBJ2-1; 11 bases in between match TRBD2. The DNA reads as follows: TGTGCCAGCCAAGGGGCTAGCGGGGGGCCAGTTGAGCAGTTCTTC. Its protein product is CASQGASGGPVEQFF.